The rows below give T cell receptor beta chains drawn from one sample of a study of shared clonotypes between healthy human individuals. Clones were sequenced by immunoSEQ multiplex PCR, and TCRdb holds only the in-frame ones, with some missing. The profile shows about 2.4 million clones, 93% of them singletons. The specimen was naive CD4+ T cells from PBMCs. These receptors were obtained from a man between 18 and 29 years old in good health. Some clones in this sample may be carry-over from other donors' samples. CDR3s include the opening cysteine and the closing phenylalanine or tryptophan. D genes are given only for firm matches. Only some rows state a clone size, as once, few, many or a class for expanded clones.

cdr3_nt: TGTGCCAGCAGTTCTGGACCGGAGGGCTTGGAAGCTTTCTTT
cdr3_aa: CASSSGPEGLEAFF
v_call: TRBV6-5
j_call: TRBJ1-1
d_call: NA
clone_size: NA

cdr3_nt: TGTGCCAGCAGTGAATCCAGACTAGCGGGAGGCTCAGATACGCAGTATTTT
cdr3_aa: CASSESRLAGGSDTQYF
v_call: TRBV25-1
j_call: TRBJ2-3
d_call: TRBD2
clone_size: NA

cdr3_nt: TGTGCTAGTGGTCCGGACAGATTGGCAGGAAACACCATATATTTT
cdr3_aa: CASGPDRLAGNTIYF
v_call: TRBV12-5
j_call: TRBJ1-3
d_call: NA
clone_size: NA

cdr3_nt: TGTGCCAGCAGTTACTCGAGAGGCTATGGCTACACCTTC
cdr3_aa: CASSYSRGYGYTF
v_call: TRBV6-5
j_call: TRBJ1-2
d_call: NA
clone_size: NA

cdr3_nt: TGTGCCAGCAGCTCTAAGACTAGCAGCGATACGCAGTATTTT
cdr3_aa: CASSSKTSSDTQYF
v_call: TRBV5-6
j_call: TRBJ2-3
d_call: TRBD2
clone_size: NA

cdr3_nt: TGTGCTAGTGGACGAAATGGGGCCAACGTCCTGACTTTC
cdr3_aa: CASGRNGANVLTF
v_call: TRBV12-5
j_call: TRBJ2-6
d_call: NA
clone_size: NA

cdr3_nt: TGTGCCAGCAGTCCCCGGTGGGAGAGGGGTGAAAAACTGTTTTTT
cdr3_aa: CASSPRWERGEKLFF
v_call: TRBV28
j_call: TRBJ1-4
d_call: NA
clone_size: NA

cdr3_nt: TGTGCCAGCAGGGCGGGGGTGCGGGCTTTCTTT
cdr3_aa: CASRAGVRAFF
v_call: TRBV6-1
j_call: TRBJ1-1
d_call: NA
clone_size: NA

cdr3_nt: TGTGCCAGCAGTGAACAGGGTGTGGGGATGGAGCAGTACTTC
cdr3_aa: CASSEQGVGMEQYF
v_call: TRBV6-1
j_call: TRBJ2-7
d_call: NA
clone_size: few

cdr3_nt: TGTGCCTCAACTGGGGGGACTACAAACACCGGGGAGCTGTTTTTT
cdr3_aa: CASTGGTTNTGELFF
v_call: TRBV30
j_call: TRBJ2-2
d_call: TRBD2
clone_size: once

cdr3_nt: TGTGCCAGCAGCGTAGACAGGGCCGGGACTGAAGCTTTCTTT
cdr3_aa: CASSVDRAGTEAFF
v_call: TRBV9
j_call: TRBJ1-1
d_call: NA
clone_size: NA

cdr3_nt: TGTGCCAGCGGATACCAAGAGACCCAGTACTTC
cdr3_aa: CASGYQETQYF
v_call: TRBV2
j_call: TRBJ2-5
d_call: NA
clone_size: NA

cdr3_nt: TGTGCCAGCAGCTTATCGGGGGATCAGCCCCAGCATTTT
cdr3_aa: CASSLSGDQPQHF
v_call: TRBV11-2
j_call: TRBJ1-5
d_call: NA
clone_size: NA

cdr3_nt: TGTGCCAGCGTGAAGGTTGGAACTGAAGCTTTCTTT
cdr3_aa: CASVKVGTEAFF
v_call: TRBV25-1
j_call: TRBJ1-1
d_call: NA
clone_size: once

cdr3_nt: TGTGCCAGCAGCACACCCGAAGATACGCAGTATTTT
cdr3_aa: CASSTPEDTQYF
v_call: TRBV7-3
j_call: TRBJ2-3
d_call: NA
clone_size: once

cdr3_nt: TGTGCCAGCAGCCGGACTAGCGGGGCGACCTACGAGCAGTACTTC
cdr3_aa: CASSRTSGATYEQYF
v_call: TRBV6-6
j_call: TRBJ2-7
d_call: TRBD2
clone_size: NA

cdr3_nt: TGTGCCAGCAGTGCCTCAGTGGGGGCTGAAGCTTTCTTT
cdr3_aa: CASSASVGAEAFF
v_call: TRBV2
j_call: TRBJ1-1
d_call: NA
clone_size: NA

cdr3_nt: TGTGCCAGCAGCTTCCGGGACTTCGTAAGCACAGATACGCAGTATTTT
cdr3_aa: CASSFRDFVSTDTQYF
v_call: TRBV7-2
j_call: TRBJ2-3
d_call: NA
clone_size: NA

cdr3_nt: TGTGCCAGCACTCCAACCCCCGTCAGCCCCCAGCATTTT
cdr3_aa: CASTPTPVSPQHF
v_call: TRBV28
j_call: TRBJ1-5
d_call: NA
clone_size: NA

cdr3_nt: TGTGCCAGCAGTGAAGCGCTTCGGGGGGATACGCAGTATTTT
cdr3_aa: CASSEALRGDTQYF
v_call: TRBV2
j_call: TRBJ2-3
d_call: NA
clone_size: NA

cdr3_nt: TGTGCCACCAGGGATAGAGGTAGAAAGACCCAGTACTTC
cdr3_aa: CATRDRGRKTQYF
v_call: TRBV6-1
j_call: TRBJ2-5
d_call: NA
clone_size: NA

cdr3_nt: TGTGCCAGCAGCTTGGGAGACAGGGCGAACACTGAAGCTTTCTTT
cdr3_aa: CASSLGDRANTEAFF
v_call: TRBV5-6
j_call: TRBJ1-1
d_call: TRBD1
clone_size: NA

cdr3_nt: TGTGCCAGCTCACCACGGCGGACGACAGCCTATGGCTACACCTTC
cdr3_aa: CASSPRRTTAYGYTF
v_call: TRBV18
j_call: TRBJ1-2
d_call: NA
clone_size: NA

cdr3_nt: TGTGCCAGCAGCTCGGGAGGCGGGGGAGGCTACACCTTC
cdr3_aa: CASSSGGGGGYTF
v_call: TRBV7-3
j_call: TRBJ1-2
d_call: NA
clone_size: NA

cdr3_nt: TGTGCCAGCAGTTTATTAGGGCAAGACGGGGAGCAGTACTTC
cdr3_aa: CASSLLGQDGEQYF
v_call: TRBV28
j_call: TRBJ2-7
d_call: NA
clone_size: NA

cdr3_nt: TGTGCCAGCAGCTTAGGGGGGGACTTGAACACTGAAGCTTTCTTT
cdr3_aa: CASSLGGDLNTEAFF
v_call: TRBV7-8
j_call: TRBJ1-1
d_call: NA
clone_size: once

cdr3_nt: TGTGCCAGCAGTTTAGGTATTGGGGGCAAACAGGGAACTCTTGATGGCTACACCTTC
cdr3_aa: CASSLGIGGKQGTLDGYTF
v_call: TRBV28
j_call: TRBJ1-2
d_call: NA
clone_size: once

cdr3_nt: TGTGCCAGCAGTTCCGGGACAGGGGAGACTGAAGCTTTCTTT
cdr3_aa: CASSSGTGETEAFF
v_call: TRBV6-4
j_call: TRBJ1-1
d_call: TRBD1
clone_size: few

cdr3_nt: TGTGCCAGCAGCTTGACTGGCAATGAGCAGTTCTTC
cdr3_aa: CASSLTGNEQFF
v_call: TRBV5-4
j_call: TRBJ2-1
d_call: NA
clone_size: NA

cdr3_nt: TGTGCCAGCAGCGTAGCTAGCGGCCTCGATACGCAGTATTTT
cdr3_aa: CASSVASGLDTQYF
v_call: TRBV9
j_call: TRBJ2-3
d_call: TRBD2
clone_size: NA

cdr3_nt: TGCGCCAGCAGCCTGGGAGGGTTGGGTCTCCAAGAGACCCAGTACTTC
cdr3_aa: CASSLGGLGLQETQYF
v_call: TRBV5-1
j_call: TRBJ2-5
d_call: TRBD2
clone_size: NA

cdr3_nt: TGTGCCAGCCGACCGTCCAGGGGGAAGCACGAGCAGTACTTC
cdr3_aa: CASRPSRGKHEQYF
v_call: TRBV6-5
j_call: TRBJ2-7
d_call: TRBD1
clone_size: NA

cdr3_nt: TGCGCCAGCCGGACGGGGACACTCAACACTGAAGCTTTCTTT
cdr3_aa: CASRTGTLNTEAFF
v_call: TRBV5-1
j_call: TRBJ1-1
d_call: NA
clone_size: NA

cdr3_nt: TGTGCCAGCGGCCAGCGGGCGAACACCGGGGAGCTGTTTTTT
cdr3_aa: CASGQRANTGELFF
v_call: TRBV6-5
j_call: TRBJ2-2
d_call: NA
clone_size: NA

cdr3_nt: TGTGCCAGCAGTGTACCCCTTTCACGGGGGACCGGGGAGCTGTTTTTT
cdr3_aa: CASSVPLSRGTGELFF
v_call: TRBV6-1
j_call: TRBJ2-2
d_call: NA
clone_size: NA

cdr3_nt: TGCGCCAGCAGCCCCCTACCCCCCACCGGGGAGCTGTTTTTT
cdr3_aa: CASSPLPPTGELFF
v_call: TRBV5-1
j_call: TRBJ2-2
d_call: NA
clone_size: NA

cdr3_nt: TGTGCCAGCTCACCATCCGGACAGGGAGGTGGCTACACCTTC
cdr3_aa: CASSPSGQGGGYTF
v_call: TRBV18
j_call: TRBJ1-2
d_call: TRBD1
clone_size: NA

cdr3_nt: TGCGCCAGCAGCTTGGGGGCGGACAACACCGGGGAGCTGTTTTTT
cdr3_aa: CASSLGADNTGELFF
v_call: TRBV5-1
j_call: TRBJ2-2
d_call: NA
clone_size: NA

cdr3_nt: TGTGCCAGCGGCGACTACGGCGAGCAGTACTTC
cdr3_aa: CASGDYGEQYF
v_call: TRBV2
j_call: TRBJ2-7
d_call: NA
clone_size: NA

cdr3_nt: TGTGCCATCAGTGAGAACTATGGCTACACCTTC
cdr3_aa: CAISENYGYTF
v_call: TRBV10-3
j_call: TRBJ1-2
d_call: NA
clone_size: few

cdr3_nt: TGTGCCAGCAGTGGAAGGGTCAGGGGCTATGGCTACACCTTC
cdr3_aa: CASSGRVRGYGYTF
v_call: TRBV7-3
j_call: TRBJ1-2
d_call: NA
clone_size: NA

cdr3_nt: TGTGCCAGCAGTGAAGTAGGTTCATTTGGGTACGAGCAGTACTTC
cdr3_aa: CASSEVGSFGYEQYF
v_call: TRBV6-1
j_call: TRBJ2-7
d_call: NA
clone_size: NA

cdr3_nt: TGCGCCAGCAGCTCCCAGGGACAGGAGTTTGAAAAACTGTTTTTT
cdr3_aa: CASSSQGQEFEKLFF
v_call: TRBV5-1
j_call: TRBJ1-4
d_call: TRBD1
clone_size: NA

cdr3_nt: TGTGCCACCAACACTTATGGGACAGGCCGTGGGACCGGGGAGCTGTTTTTT
cdr3_aa: CATNTYGTGRGTGELFF
v_call: TRBV15
j_call: TRBJ2-2
d_call: TRBD1
clone_size: NA

cdr3_nt: TGTGCCAGCAGTGTCGGGGGCGCGGCCTATGGCTACACCTTC
cdr3_aa: CASSVGGAAYGYTF
v_call: TRBV6-6
j_call: TRBJ1-2
d_call: NA
clone_size: NA

cdr3_nt: TGTGCCAGCAGTTACTATCCGGCAAGCGGAGGCTACACCTTC
cdr3_aa: CASSYYPASGGYTF
v_call: TRBV6-5
j_call: TRBJ1-2
d_call: NA
clone_size: NA

cdr3_nt: TGTGCCAGCTCATTCGACAGTCAAGAGACCCAGTACTTC
cdr3_aa: CASSFDSQETQYF
v_call: TRBV18
j_call: TRBJ2-5
d_call: NA
clone_size: NA

cdr3_nt: TGTGCCAGCAGTTACTCGGTCATTGCTTATTCACCCCTCCACTTT
cdr3_aa: CASSYSVIAYSPLHF
v_call: TRBV6-5
j_call: TRBJ1-6
d_call: NA
clone_size: NA

cdr3_nt: TGTGCCAGCTCTAGGGGAATGGACACTGAAGCTTTCTTT
cdr3_aa: CASSRGMDTEAFF
v_call: TRBV18
j_call: TRBJ1-1
d_call: NA
clone_size: NA

cdr3_nt: TGTGCCGGCTTAGGCGGGGTGAACACTGAAGCTTTCTTT
cdr3_aa: CAGLGGVNTEAFF
v_call: TRBV6-1
j_call: TRBJ1-1
d_call: NA
clone_size: few